The clone carrying this T cell receptor beta chain was counted once. This CDR3 comprises 14 residues. The ends were cut back, 9 bases at V and 1 base at J, with 10 bases in the middle. CDR1 and CDR2 (germline): LNHNV, YYDKDF (reference sequence). As processed by the authors: Reference gene primer amplification yielded estimated nucleated cell counts. TCRdb's copy holds only in-frame clones and misses some; the assay was immunoSEQ multiplex PCR. V and J calls and clone size are as listed in that table; D and trimming were resolved from the DNA. The sample has about 26,000 clones, around 92% seen once. These data come from a study of blood T cell repertoires in COVID-19.

The chain uses TRBV15 and TRBJ1-6; the D gene is possibly TRBD1 (5 bases). This clonotype was sampled from a human donor in a cohort sampled during active COVID-19. Sequenced input: peripheral blood. The CDR3 nucleotides read TGTGCCACGGGGAGGACATCCTATAATTCACCCCTCCACTTT. Its protein is CATGRTSYNSPLHF.